A selection of T cell receptor beta chains follows, all from one sample in a study of cytomegalovirus exposure and HLA in healthy donors. Generated by immunoSEQ multiplex PCR, the TCRdb table keeps only in-frame clones and is missing some. This sample has 150,000 or so clones, with about 86% found just once. The specimen sequenced was PBMCs. All receptors derive from a human donor in good health. CDR3s include the opening cysteine and the closing phenylalanine or tryptophan. The D gene is left open where the match is weak. Clone size is shown for a subset of rows, as once, few, many or a class of expanded clone.

CDR3: CSVGRSGGLYNEQFF
DNA: TGCAGCGTCGGGCGTAGCGGGGGCCTTTACAATGAGCAGTTCTTC
D: TRBD2
V: TRBV29-1
J: TRBJ2-1
size: -

CDR3: CASSLDYPGAYEQYF
DNA: TGTGCCAGCAGCTTAGATTATCCGGGAGCCTACGAGCAGTACTTC
D: -
V: TRBV11-2
J: TRBJ2-7
size: -

CDR3: CSARRGIVAYNEQFF
DNA: TGCAGCGCCCGGAGGGGCATAGTTGCCTACAATGAGCAGTTCTTC
D: -
V: TRBV29-1
J: TRBJ2-1
size: -

CDR3: CASSTRTGANTEAFF
DNA: TGTGCCAGCAGCACGCGGACAGGGGCGAACACTGAAGCTTTCTTT
D: TRBD1
V: TRBV7-8
J: TRBJ1-1
size: -

CDR3: CASSDTVFQPQHF
DNA: TGCGCCAGCAGTGATACGGTTTTTCAGCCCCAGCATTTT
D: -
V: TRBV10-2
J: TRBJ1-5
size: -

CDR3: CASSLRGQRNTTF
DNA: TGTGCCAGCAGCTTGCGAGGACAGCGCAACACGACCTTC
D: -
V: TRBV5-4
J: TRBJ1-2
size: -

CDR3: CASSSTSGRLTDTQYF
DNA: TGTGCCAGCAGTTCAACTAGCGGGAGGTTGACAGATACGCAGTATTTT
D: TRBD2
V: TRBV27
J: TRBJ2-3
size: -

CDR3: CAWLAVTEPIPTGELFF
DNA: TGTGCCTGGCTGGCGGTGACGGAACCCATCCCCACCGGGGAGCTGTTTTTT
D: -
V: TRBV30
J: TRBJ2-2
size: once

CDR3: CASSPRTGVSNQPQHF
DNA: TGTGCCAGCAGTCCACGGACAGGGGTTAGCAATCAGCCCCAGCATTTT
D: TRBD1
V: TRBV27
J: TRBJ1-5
size: -

CDR3: CASSLAIGTGSYNEQFF
DNA: TGCGCCAGCAGCTTGGCTATCGGGACAGGCTCCTACAATGAGCAGTTCTTC
D: TRBD1
V: TRBV5-1
J: TRBJ2-1
size: -

CDR3: CASSGPGQENTEAFF
DNA: TGTGCCAGCAGCGGACCGGGACAGGAAAATACTGAAGCTTTCTTT
D: TRBD1
V: TRBV6-1
J: TRBJ1-1
size: -

CDR3: CAWETGLNEKLFF
DNA: TGTGCCTGGGAGACAGGCCTGAATGAAAAACTGTTTTTT
D: -
V: TRBV30
J: TRBJ1-4
size: -

CDR3: CATSRDRGSGNTIYF
DNA: TGTGCCACCAGCAGAGATAGGGGCTCTGGAAACACCATATATTTT
D: -
V: TRBV15
J: TRBJ1-3
size: -

CDR3: CASSKARDRGPFRYGYTF
DNA: TGTGCCAGCAGCAAAGCGCGGGACAGGGGGCCCTTTAGATATGGCTACACCTTC
D: -
V: TRBV21-1
J: TRBJ1-2
size: -

CDR3: CSVQQGDSSPLHF
DNA: TGCAGCGTTCAACAGGGGGACTCTTCACCCCTCCACTTT
D: TRBD1
V: TRBV29-1
J: TRBJ1-6
size: -

CDR3: CAWSVRQGNTGELFF
DNA: TGTGCCTGGAGTGTAAGGCAGGGGAACACCGGGGAGCTGTTTTTT
D: -
V: TRBV30
J: TRBJ2-2
size: -

CDR3: CSVGNWAGQATEAFF
DNA: TGCAGCGTTGGGAATTGGGCGGGCCAGGCCACTGAAGCTTTCTTT
D: -
V: TRBV29-1
J: TRBJ1-1
size: -